Below are 5 T cell receptor beta chains sequenced from a single sample in a study of T cells in Graves' hyperthyroidism and ophthalmopathy. TCR beta CDR3 regions were amplified from RNA. A first-round RT-PCR of the TCR CDR3 used the HTBI primer set. A single record per CDR3 protein comes from TCRdb applying MiXCR to the multiplex PCR reads. Here the sample spans more than 500,000 distinct CDR3 sequences, 14% to 15% being singletons. Input material: blood. The source is a woman between 40 and 55 years old with Graves' ophthalmopathy.

The rearrangement uses TRBV3-1 and TRBJ1-1; possible D gene TRBD1, 5 bases. Germline-derived CDR1 and CDR2 are LGHDT and YNNKEL (reference sequence). The CDR3 has 11 residues. Trimming cost V 5 bases and J 6 bases, with 7 bases left between them. The CDR3 DNA sequence: TGTGCCAGCAGCGAGGGACCTGAAGCTTTCTTT. It is translated as CASSEGPEAFF.

Here the CDR3 reads CAIGSTGTSGRIYEQYF. CDR3 bases: TGTGCCATCGGAAGTACCGGGACTAGCGGGAGGATCTACGAGCAGTACTTC. The chain links TRBV10-3 to TRBJ2-7, with 15 bases that match TRBD2. Losses at the gene ends were 8 bases for V and 3 bases for J; bases not matched to a gene: 11. Per germline, CDR1 ENHRY and CDR2 SYGVKD. The CDR3 loop spans 17 amino acids.

The gene calls are TRBV29-1 and TRBJ2-7; 9 bases align to TRBD1. Germline V gives CDR1 SQVTM, CDR2 ANQGSEA. V lost 7 bases to trimming and J lost 3 bases; unmatched junction nucleotides: 4. This CDR3 comprises 12 residues. The CDR3: CSGGTGYYEQYF. The DNA of the CDR3 is TGCAGCGGGGGGACAGGGTACTACGAGCAGTACTTC.

This clonotype was seen many times. V gene TRBV27 combines with J gene TRBJ2-2, with a possible D match to TRBD2 (6 bases). Germline V CDR1 and CDR2: MNHEY, SMNVEV (reference sequence). V was pared by 5 bases and J by 1 base, with 17 bases between. The CDR3 length is 17 residues. The CDR3 DNA sequence: TGTGCCAGCAGTATCGATGAGGGGAGGATGAACACCGGGGAGCTGTTTTTT. Translating gives CASSIDEGRMNTGELFF.

This clonotype was counted at least ten times. The rearrangement joins TRBV24-1 to TRBJ1-5, with 9 bases identical to TRBD1. Germline V CDR1 and CDR2: KGHDR, SFDVKD. The CDR3 has 14 residues. V lost 8 bases and J lost 3; bases outside the gene matches: 4. CDR3 sequence: CATKGQGINQPQHF. CDR3 bases: TGTGCCACCAAAGGACAGGGGATCAATCAGCCCCAGCATTTT.